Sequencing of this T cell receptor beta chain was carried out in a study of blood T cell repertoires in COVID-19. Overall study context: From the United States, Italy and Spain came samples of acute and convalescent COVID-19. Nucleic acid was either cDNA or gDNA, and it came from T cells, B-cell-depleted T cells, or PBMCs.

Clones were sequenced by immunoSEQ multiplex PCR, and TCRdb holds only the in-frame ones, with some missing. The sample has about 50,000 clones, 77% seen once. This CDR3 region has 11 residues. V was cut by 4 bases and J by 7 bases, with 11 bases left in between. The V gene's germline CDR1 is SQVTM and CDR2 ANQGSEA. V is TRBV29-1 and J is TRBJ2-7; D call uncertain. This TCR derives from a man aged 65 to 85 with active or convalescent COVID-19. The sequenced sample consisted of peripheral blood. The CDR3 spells CSVGRDWEQYF. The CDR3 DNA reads TGCAGCGTTGGAAGAGATTGGGAGCAGTACTTC.